Sequencing of this T cell receptor beta chain was carried out in a study of CD8+ T cells in alopecia areata. In the study overall: Patients in the treated group were given tofacitinib by mouth, 5 to 10 mg twice a day. Study observations and caveats: Lesional scalp, notably in alopecia totalis/universalis, had clonality above that of normal scalp. One nonresponder leaves baseline CD8+ expansion's link to response uncertain.

Reverse transcribed after extraction, RNA yielded cDNA as the sequencing template. Clones were sequenced by immunoSEQ multiplex PCR, and TCRdb holds only the in-frame ones, with some missing. Of 98,000 or so clones listed, approximately 60% are singletons. Indicated treatment: oral pan-JAK inhibitor, 5-10 mg twice daily. The CDR3 runs to 15 residues. V was pared by 2 bases and J by 8 bases, with 6 bases of the junction left unmatched. CDR1 and CDR2 (germline): LNHNV, YYDKDF (reference sequence). Notes on this clone: Its antigen remains unidentified.

The gene calls are TRBV15 and TRBJ1-4; 9 bases are shared with TRBD1. The specimen was CD8+ T cells sorted from blood, collected at week 4, from a patient treated with tofacitinib. This receptor was obtained from a human donor with alopecia areata. The CDR3: CATSRTGGWEEKLFF. The CDR3 nucleotides are TGTGCCACCAGCAGAACAGGGGGCTGGGAAGAAAAACTGTTTTTT.